This T cell receptor beta chain was captured by sequencing in a study of CD8 T cells in Susac syndrome. Random-hexamer reverse transcription was applied to roughly 0.45 to 1 ug RNA. The immunoSEQ assay covered 54 Vbeta and 13 Jbeta segments for CDR3. Using its own MiXCR run on the immunoSEQ multiplex PCR reads, TCRdb lists one record per CDR3 protein. The table includes approximately 200,000 distinct CDR3 sequences, around 90% detected once. CDR1 and CDR2 from the germline V gene are MGHDK and SYGVNS. V was pared by 5 bases and J by 2 bases, with 7 bases between. This CDR3 spans 14 amino acids. V is TRBV25-1 and J is TRBJ2-6; D may be TRBD1 or TRBD2 (6 bases each). This TCR derives from a human donor with multiple sclerosis. The sequenced material came from CD8+ T cells from PBMCs. In nucleotides, the CDR3 is TGTGCCAGCAGTAGGGGGGCTGGGGCCAACGTCCTGACTTTC. Its translation: CASSRGAGANVLTF.